This T cell receptor beta chain was recorded in a study of shared clonotypes between healthy human individuals. Whole-study context: Researchers drew samples from two women and three men aged 18 to 49.

Germline loops: CDR1 MDHEN, CDR2 SYDVKM. The CDR3 consists of 11 residues. Deletions cut 4 bases from V and 7 bases from J, with 7 bases between. Sorted-subset replicate PCR reactions contained 200 to 250 ng DNA, corresponding to about 30,000 T cell genomes. Clones were sequenced by immunoSEQ multiplex PCR, and TCRdb holds only the in-frame ones, with some missing. The repertoire consists of 2 million to 2.5 million clones, with under 95% occurring once and the leading ten covering 0.36%. The sequencing sample was made of naive CD4+ T cells from PBMCs. Subset of the sample: CD45RA+ positively selected. The V and J genes are TRBV28 and TRBJ1-2; D is ambiguous. The clonotype originates from a man aged 18-30 years in good health. Some clones in this sample may be carry-over from other donors' samples. The chain's CDR3 is CASSSMPGYTF. As DNA, the CDR3 is TGTGCCAGCAGTTCTATGCCTGGCTACACCTTC.